The source of this T cell receptor beta chain is a study of cytomegalovirus exposure and HLA in healthy donors. The study, taken as a whole, reports: Reportedly, diagnosis of cytomegalovirus status by the classifier showed high specificity and sensitivity. Later work found most CMV-associated TCR beta chains apparently HLA-restricted. 87-base-pair reads could not separate some V segments, including TRBV6-2 and TRBV6-3. Whilst most TCR sequences proved rare, a subset of public TCRs occurred across many donors.

The PCR had 60 Vbeta and 13 Jbeta primers. Assay used: immunoSEQ multiplex PCR; TCRdb lists only in-frame clones, some missing. There are about 160,000 clones in the sample; around 80% occur only once, and 2.1% lies in the top ten. As to this clone: Its target is not known. An end of the junction does not agree with germline; a read error may underlie this.

The CDR3 has 16 amino acids. Germline V lookup: CDR1 SEHNR, CDR2 FQNEAQ (reference sequence). This sequence joins TRBV7-9 and TRBJ1-2, with TRBD1 identical over 7 bases. The TCR was taken from a man in his forties in good health and CMV-seronegative. Sequencing was carried out using PBMCs. The DNA for the CDR3 is TGTTCCAGCAGCTTCAGACAGGGATCTGCTAACTATGGCTACACCTTC. It is translated as CSSSFRQGSANYGYTF.